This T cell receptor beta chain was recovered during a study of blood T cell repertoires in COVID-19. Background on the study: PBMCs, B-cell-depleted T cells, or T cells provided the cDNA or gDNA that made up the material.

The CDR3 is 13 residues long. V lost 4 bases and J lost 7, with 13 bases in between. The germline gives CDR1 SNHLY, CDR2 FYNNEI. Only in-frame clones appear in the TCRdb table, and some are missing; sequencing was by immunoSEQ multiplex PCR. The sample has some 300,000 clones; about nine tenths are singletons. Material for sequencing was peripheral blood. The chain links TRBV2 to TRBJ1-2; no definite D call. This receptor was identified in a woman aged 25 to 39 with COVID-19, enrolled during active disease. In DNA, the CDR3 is TGTGCCAGCAGTGGTGAAGGTGCAGGTGGCTACACCTTC. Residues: CASSGEGAGGYTF.